This T cell receptor beta chain stems from a study of shared clonotypes between healthy human individuals. Broader study findings: Depth of sequencing was expected to influence donor clonotype sharing.

In germline, CDR1 is LNHDA, CDR2 SQIVND (reference sequence). Trimming removed 2 bases at V and 4 bases at J, with 24 bases between. The CDR3 loop spans 19 amino acids. On this clone: Its antigen remains unidentified.

Measured with immunoSEQ multiplex PCR; TCRdb has only the in-frame clones, and not every one. The sample contains more than 400,000 clones, approximately 95% of which appear only once. There were only Caucasian adults among the donors, and all lived in Nashville, Tennessee. Input material: naive CD4+ T cells sorted from blood. Stated subset: CD45RA+ positively selected. The clonotype was recovered from a woman in her 30s in good health. The chain employs TRBV19 and TRBJ2-1; unclear D gene. The CDR3 nucleotides read TGTGCCAGTAGTATAAGATCTCGCGGAGCTAAACGGTCTTACAATGAGCAGTTCTTC. This encodes CASSIRSRGAKRSYNEQFF.